A few counts support the clone carrying this T cell receptor beta chain. TCRdb passed the 5' RACE reads through MiXCR, listing each CDR3 protein once. The table has over 350,000 distinct CDR3 sequences, roughly a quarter seen once. Losses at the gene ends were 1 base for V and 7 bases for J; bases not matched to a gene: 5. This CDR3 comprises 15 residues. The germline V gene has CDR1 LGHNA and CDR2 YNFKEQ. The data originate from a study of T-cell memory formation after mild COVID-19. The origin of this receptor is an adult woman who had mild COVID-19 (a few samples of this study predate the infection). Cell type and time point are not known. The V gene is TRBV4-2, the J gene TRBJ2-1; 9 nucleotides align to TRBD2. Sequenced input: PBMCs or a T cell subset sorted from them (not recorded which). In DNA, the CDR3 is TGTGCCAGCAGCCAAGTTAGCGGGAGTTTTAATGAGCAGTTCTTC. Its translation: CASSQVSGSFNEQFF.